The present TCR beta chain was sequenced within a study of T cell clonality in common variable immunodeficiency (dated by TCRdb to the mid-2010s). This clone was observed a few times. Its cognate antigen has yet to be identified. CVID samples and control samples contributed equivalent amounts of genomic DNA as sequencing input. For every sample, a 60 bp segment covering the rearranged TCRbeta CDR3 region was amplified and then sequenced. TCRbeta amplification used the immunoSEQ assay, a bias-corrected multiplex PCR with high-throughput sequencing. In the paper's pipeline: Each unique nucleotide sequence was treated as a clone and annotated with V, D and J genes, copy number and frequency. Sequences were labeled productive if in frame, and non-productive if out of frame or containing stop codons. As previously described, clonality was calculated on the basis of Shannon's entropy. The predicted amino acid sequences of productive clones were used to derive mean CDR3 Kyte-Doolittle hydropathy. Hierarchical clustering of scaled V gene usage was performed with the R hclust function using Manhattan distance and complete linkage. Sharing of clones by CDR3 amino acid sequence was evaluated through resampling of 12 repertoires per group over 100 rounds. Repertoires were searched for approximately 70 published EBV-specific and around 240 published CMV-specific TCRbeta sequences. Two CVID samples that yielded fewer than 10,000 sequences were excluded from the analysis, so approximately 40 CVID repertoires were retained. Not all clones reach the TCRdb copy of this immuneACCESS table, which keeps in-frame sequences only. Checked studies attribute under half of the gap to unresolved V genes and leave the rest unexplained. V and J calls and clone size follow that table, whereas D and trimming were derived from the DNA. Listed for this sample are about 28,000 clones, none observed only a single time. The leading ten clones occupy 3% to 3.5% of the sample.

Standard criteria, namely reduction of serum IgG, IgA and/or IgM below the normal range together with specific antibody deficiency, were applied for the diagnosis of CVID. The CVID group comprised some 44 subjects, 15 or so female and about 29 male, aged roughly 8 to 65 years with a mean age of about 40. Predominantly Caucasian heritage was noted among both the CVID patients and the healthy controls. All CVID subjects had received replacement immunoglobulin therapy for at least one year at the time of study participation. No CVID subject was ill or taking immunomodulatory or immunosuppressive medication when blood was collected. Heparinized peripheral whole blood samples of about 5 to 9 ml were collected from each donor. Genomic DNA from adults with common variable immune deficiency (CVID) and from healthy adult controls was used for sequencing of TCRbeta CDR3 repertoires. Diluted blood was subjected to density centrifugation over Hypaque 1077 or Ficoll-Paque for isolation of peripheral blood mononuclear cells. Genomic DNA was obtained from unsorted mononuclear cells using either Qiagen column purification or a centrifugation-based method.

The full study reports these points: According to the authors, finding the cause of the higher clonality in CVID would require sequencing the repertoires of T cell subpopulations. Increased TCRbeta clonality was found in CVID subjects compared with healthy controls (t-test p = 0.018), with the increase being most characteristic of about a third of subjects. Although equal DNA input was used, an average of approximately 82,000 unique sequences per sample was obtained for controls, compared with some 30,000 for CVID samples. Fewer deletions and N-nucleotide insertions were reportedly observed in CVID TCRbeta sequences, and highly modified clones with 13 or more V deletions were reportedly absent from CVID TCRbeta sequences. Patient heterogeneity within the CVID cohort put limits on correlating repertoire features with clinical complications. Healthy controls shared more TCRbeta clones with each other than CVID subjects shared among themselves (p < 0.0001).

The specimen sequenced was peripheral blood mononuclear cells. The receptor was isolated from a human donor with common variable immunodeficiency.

The CDR3 DNA, read in part, is TGTGCCAGCAGTGAATGGTCGGGCTACGAG. Translated, this gives CASSEWSGYE. The entire CDR3 protein reads CASSEWSGYEQYF. The chain couples TRBV6-1 to TRBJ2-7; too little of a D gene remains to name it. The CDR3 goes on 3 residues after the read ends, and that part is filled in from the germline J gene. Cut back by 2 bases and 3 bases, the V and J ends lie 8 bases apart. According to the germline V gene, CDR1 reads MNHNS and CDR2 reads SASEGT. The CDR3 covers 13 residues, taking in both the cysteine and the phenylalanine. The DNA shown is the part of the CDR3 that was read: 30 bases, in frame from base 1.